These 21 T cell receptor beta chains came from one sample sequenced in a study of T cell responses to AZD1222 COVID-19 vaccine. Here immunoSEQ multiplex PCR was the method, and the copy in TCRdb shows in-frame clones only, minus some. This sample yields roughly 87,000 clones, of which around nine tenths are seen a single time; roughly 7.2% belongs to the top ten. The sequenced sample was peripheral blood, obtained 28 days after the second AZD1222 dose. The receptor set was obtained from an adult who received the AZD1222 COVID-19 vaccine.

In nucleotides, the CDR3 is TGTGCCAGCAGCTCGCTGACTAGCGGGCCACAAGAGACCCAGTACTTC. Protein product: CASSSLTSGPQETQYF. The chain combines TRBV5-4 with TRBJ2-5; TRBD2 aligns across 10 bases. In germline, CDR1 is SGHNT, CDR2 YYREEE (reference sequence). The CDR3 sequence is 16 residues long. The junction had 7 bases not matched to a gene; V was cut back by 3 bases and J by 2 bases.

The chain carries TRBV28 and TRBJ2-7, with D tentatively TRBD2 (6 bases). The CDR3 totals 14 residues. CDR1 MDHEN and CDR2 SYDVKM come from the germline V gene. Trimming removed 6 bases at V and 2 bases at J, with 14 bases between. The CDR3 here is CASRRDSPTYEQYF. CDR3 coding DNA: TGTGCCAGCAGAAGGGACTCACCAACCTACGAGCAGTACTTC.

V gene TRBV15 combines with J gene TRBJ2-5, with 7 bases that match TRBD2. This CDR3 has 16 residues. With V trimmed by 0 bases and J by 5 bases, 9 bases remained unmatched. Germline V gene data show CDR1 as LNHNV and CDR2 as YYDKDF (reference sequence). CDR3 coding DNA: TGTGCCACCAGCAGAGAATACGGCGGGAGTAGCGAGACCCAGTACTTC. Translated, it gives CATSREYGGSSETQYF.

V is TRBV24-1 and J is TRBJ2-1; D unclear. The CDR3 totals 12 residues. In germline, CDR1 is KGHDR, CDR2 SFDVKD. The ends were cut back, 5 bases at V and 10 bases at J, with 11 bases in the middle. Here the CDR3 DNA reads TGTGCCACCAGTGTCACCGTCGGCGAGCAGTTCTTC. Translation: CATSVTVGEQFF.

This clone occurred once. The J gene is TRBJ2-1, the V gene TRBV15, with 11 nucleotides matching TRBD2. Looked up from germline, CDR1 is LNHNV and CDR2 is YYDKDF (reference sequence). The V and J ends lost 2 bases and 7 bases, in that order; junction bases with no gene match: 10. This CDR3 has 17 residues. CDR3 DNA: TGTGCCACCAGCAGACTTATAGCGGGAGGGCCACGTAATGAGCAGTTCTTC. Its translation is CATSRLIAGGPRNEQFF.

This chain uses TRBV7-2 with TRBJ2-7, with no clear D. Trimming took 5 bases from V and 9 from J, leaving 14 bases between them. CDR3 length equals 12 residues. Germline-derived CDR1 and CDR2 are SGHTA and FQGNSA. The CDR3 coding sequence is TGTGCCAGCAGCCCCGGTCGTTACCCGCAGTACTTC. It translates to CASSPGRYPQYF. The entire variable domain, with the rest obtained from reference TRBV7-2 and TRBJ2-7, is as follows: GAGVSQSPSNKVTEKGKDVELRCDPISGHTALYWYRQSLGQGLEFLIYFQGNSAPDKSGLPSDRFSAERTGGSVSTLTIQRTQQEDSAVYLCASSPGRYPQYFGPGTRLTVT.

The J gene is TRBJ2-3, the V gene TRBV3-1 (or the pseudogene TRBV3-2), with D possibly matching TRBD2 (5 bases). Trimming pared 4 bases from V and 7 bases from J, leaving 21 bases between. CDR3 length: 16 amino acids. Germline CDR1 is LGHDT and CDR2 is YNNKEL (reference sequence). CDR3 coding DNA: TGTGCCAGCAGCCCGCGAACTAGAGTCACAGCTCATACGCAGTATTTT. It encodes CASSPRTRVTAHTQYF.

The chain recombines TRBV18 with TRBJ2-3; D remains unclear. Trimming pared 2 bases from V and 6 bases from J, leaving 3 bases between. Germline V gene sequence: CDR1 KGHSH, CDR2 LQKENI. There are 11 residues in the CDR3. CDR3 amino acids: CASSPGDTQYF. The CDR3 DNA reads TGTGCCAGCTCACCAGGGGATACGCAGTATTTT.

The chain links TRBV6-2 or TRBV6-3 to TRBJ2-4; 9 bases are a match to TRBD2. Germline trimming cut 4 bases from V and 8 bases from J; bases unmatched to any gene: 12. CDR1 MNHEY and CDR2 SVGEGT come from the germline V gene. The CDR3 is 16 amino acids. CDR3 DNA sequence: TGTGCCAGCAGTTCACAGGGAGCCTTAGCGGGGGACATTCAGTACTTC. Encoded protein: CASSSQGALAGDIQYF.

The rearrangement links TRBV3-1 (or the pseudogene TRBV3-2) to TRBJ1-2, with 11 bases that match TRBD1. Trimming took 4 bases from V and 2 from J; bases not matched to a gene: 3. The germline V gene has CDR1 LGHDT and CDR2 YNNKEL (reference sequence). CDR3 size: 15 residues. Here the CDR3 DNA reads TGTGCCAGCAGCCCTCGGACAGGGGGCAACTATGGCTACACCTTC. It is translated as CASSPRTGGNYGYTF.

The V call is TRBV6-2 or TRBV6-3, the J call TRBJ2-3; TRBD2 matches 10 bases. Germline V gene data show CDR1 as MNHEY and CDR2 as SVGEGT. CDR3 length: 12 amino acids. V lost 5 bases, J lost 14 bases, and 7 bases stayed unmatched. Here the CDR3 DNA reads TGTGCCAGCAGTACAAGAGGACTAGCGGCGTATTTT. As protein: CASSTRGLAAYF.

The chain recombines TRBV29-1 with TRBJ1-2, with D possibly TRBD1 on 6 matching bases. The V gene's germline CDR1 is SQVTM and CDR2 ANQGSEA. This CDR3 has 13 amino acids. The germline V and J ends were trimmed by 3 bases and 8 bases, with 16 bases remaining between them. In DNA, the CDR3 is TGCAGCGTTGACGGGCAGGGGTATGGCGGCTACACCTTC. Its protein product is CSVDGQGYGGYTF.

The chain combines TRBV11-2 with TRBJ2-5; 7 bases are shared with TRBD2. The CDR3 contains 15 residues. The V and J ends lost 7 bases and 0 bases, in that order; junction bases with no gene match: 8. Germline V lookup: CDR1 SGHAT, CDR2 FQNNGV. The CDR3 is CASKLAAMYQETQYF. The CDR3 region has the DNA TGTGCCAGCAAGCTAGCGGCAATGTACCAAGAGACCCAGTACTTC.

The V and J genes are TRBV7-2 and TRBJ1-2, with 12 bases aligning to TRBD1. V was pared by 1 base and J by 4 bases, with 4 bases of the junction left unmatched. Germline values: CDR1 SGHTA, CDR2 FQGNSA. There are 16 residues in the CDR3. The CDR3: CASSLGGTGGSYGYTF. CDR3 in DNA: TGTGCCAGCAGCTTAGGGGGGACAGGGGGCAGCTATGGCTACACCTTC.

V usage is TRBV6-5 and J usage is TRBJ2-2; perhaps TRBD1 as D (7 bases). CDR1 is MNHEY and CDR2 is SVGAGI in the germline V gene. Trimming took off 6 bases at V and 6 bases at J, with 11 bases between the two ends. This CDR3 region has 13 residues. The CDR3 DNA reads as TGTGCCAGCAGGACAGGGAGGTCCGGGGAGCTGTTTTTT. Translated, it gives CASRTGRSGELFF.

The chain has TRBV28 and TRBJ2-7; possibly TRBD1 or TRBD2 for D (5 bases each). Germline-derived CDR1 and CDR2 are MDHEN and SYDVKM. CDR3 length: 14 amino acids. V lost 5 bases, J lost 4 bases, and 15 bases lay in between. In DNA form, the CDR3 reads TGTGCCAGCAGTCGGACGGGACCTAGATACGAGCAGTACTTC. This sequence encodes CASSRTGPRYEQYF. The full variable domain, with the rest looked up from reference TRBV28 and TRBJ2-7, is DVKVTQSSRYLVKRTGEKVFLECVQDMDHENMFWYRQDPGLGLRLIYFSYDVKMKEKGDIPEGYSVSREKKERFSLILESASTNQTSMYLCASSRTGPRYEQYFGPGTRLTVT.

The chain links TRBV27 to TRBJ1-5; a possible D gene is TRBD1 (5 bases). V dropped 0 bases and J dropped 7 bases, with 10 bases sitting between them. This CDR3 has 14 residues. From germline, CDR1 is MNHEY and CDR2 SMNVEV (reference sequence). This chain's CDR3 is CASSLSNRGQPQHF. CDR3 bases: TGTGCCAGCAGTTTATCGAATAGGGGCCAGCCCCAGCATTTT.

This clone was found once. This chain connects TRBV3-1 (or the pseudogene TRBV3-2) to TRBJ2-5; TRBD1 is a possible D gene (5 bases). The CDR3 loop spans 14 amino acids. Germline V CDR1 and CDR2: LGHDT, YNNKEL (reference sequence). Trimming shortened V by 0 bases and J by 4 bases, and 9 bases separated the two germline ends. CDR3 amino acids: CASSQDSQGETQYF. For the CDR3, the DNA is TGTGCCAGCAGCCAAGATTCTCAGGGAGAGACCCAGTACTTC.

The chain carries TRBV5-1 and TRBJ2-4, with a tentative D call TRBD1 (6 bases). The CDR3 extends over 19 amino acids. CDR1 SGHRS and CDR2 YFSETQ come from the germline V gene. V was shortened by 4 bases and J by 0 bases, with 23 bases between the two germline ends. DNA of the CDR3: TGCGCCAGCAGCCCAATTGCGACATTACAGGGAGCAGCCAAAAACATTCAGTACTTC. Translated: CASSPIATLQGAAKNIQYF.

J is TRBJ1-3 and V is TRBV5-1, with a tentative D call TRBD1 (5 bases). The germline V gene encodes CDR1 SGHRS and CDR2 YFSETQ. There are 16 residues in the CDR3. V lost 5 bases and J 4 bases, leaving 19 bases between the germline ends. The CDR3 sequence is CASRPSPQGTGNTIYF. The CDR3 DNA reads TGCGCCAGCAGACCGAGTCCCCAGGGAACCGGAAACACCATATATTTT.

This chain joins TRBV4-2 and TRBJ2-1; D is unresolved. CDR3 length: 14 amino acids. Germline CDR1 is LGHNA and CDR2 is YNFKEQ. The V end was cut by 0 bases, the J end by 4 bases, with 7 bases between. CDR3 DNA sequence: TGTGCCAGCAGCCAAGATACGGAATACAATGAGCAGTTCTTC. It translates to CASSQDTEYNEQFF.